This T cell receptor beta chain was captured in a study of T-cell reconstitution after alpha-beta-depleted transplantation in children listed by TCRdb under 2016. Concerning the study at large: Using TCR repertoire profiling, the study quantitatively followed how T-cell immune reconstitution unfolded in children after TCRalphabeta/CD19-depleted allogeneic hematopoietic cell transplantation.

What this sample's treatment or condition label stands for: allogeneic hematopoietic cell transplantation with graft depleted of TCRalphabeta T cells and CD19 B cells. The transplant recipients were children given TCRalphabeta/CD19-depleted allogeneic hematopoietic cell grafts. To prepare the library, PCR was applied. The run used an Illumina HiSeq 2500. TCR libraries were prepared with molecular barcoding, using unique molecular identifiers to normalize TCRbeta repertoire quantification. TCRdb ran its own pipeline on the public reads, namely fastp trimming at Q25 and MiXCR clone calling, and kept in-frame beta chains. Duplicate CDR3 protein sequences are folded into a single record with the most common DNA and genes. Here the sample has 330,000 or so distinct CDR3 sequences; around a tenth occur a single time. In total, the top ten clones hold approximately 7.6% of the sample. Concerning this clonotype: Its specific antigen is unknown. The sample holds no much larger clone one base away, and base qualities are not on file.

Trimming takes 2 bases from V and 2 bases from J, and the germline ends sit 13 bases apart. According to the germline V gene, CDR1 reads SNHLY and CDR2 reads FYNNEI. The CDR3 spans 16 residues, from the cysteine through the phenylalanine. Only the CDR3 region is kept as DNA, spanning 48 bases read in frame from base 1. General findings and caveats noted by the study authors: The apparently early recovery of alphabetaT-cell counts about two months after transplant reportedly depended on only several hundred rapidly expanded clones that came from non-depleted graft cells. The frequencies of hyperexpanded clones fell over the following months, and after one year, T-cell counts and TCRbeta diversity were mostly attributed to newly produced T cells. The high TCRbeta diversity at day 60 in some patients was ascribed to recipient T cells and intrathymic progenitors that had survived conditioning.

The sequence joins TRBV2 to TRBJ2-1; the D gene lacks a confident call. This clonotype was sampled from a boy in the first two years of life with acute myeloid leukemia, due to receive a stem cell transplant. Material: PBMCs, obtained before TCRalphabeta/CD19-depleted stem cell transplant. The CDR3 corresponds to CASSEWGGGAYNEQFF. The nucleotide sequence is TGTGCCAGCAGTGAATGGGGTGGCGGCGCCTACAATGAGCAGTTCTTC.